This T cell receptor (beta chain) was recovered during a study of blood T cell repertoires in COVID-19. Study summary: T cells, B-cell-depleted T cells, or PBMCs provided the cDNA or gDNA that served as material.

V shed 3 bases, J shed 4 bases, and the junction held 5 bases outside the gene matches. CDR3 length equals 15 residues. The germline V gene has CDR1 LGHNT and CDR2 FRNRAP. Authors' analysis steps: Estimates of nucleated cell counts were drawn from the amplification of reference gene primers. The table came from immunoSEQ multiplex PCR; TCRdb's copy has only in-frame clones and leaves some out. That table gives V, J and clone size, and the DNA gave D and trimming. The sample lists a few hundred thousand clones; around 90% were seen once. The receptor comes from a woman under 40 with COVID-19, enrolled during active disease. Input material: peripheral blood. The chain couples TRBV12-5 to TRBJ2-2; 7 bases are shared with TRBD2. CDR3 loop: CASGFDGRSTGELFF. DNA for the CDR3: TGTGCTAGTGGTTTTGACGGGAGGAGCACCGGGGAGCTGTTTTTT.